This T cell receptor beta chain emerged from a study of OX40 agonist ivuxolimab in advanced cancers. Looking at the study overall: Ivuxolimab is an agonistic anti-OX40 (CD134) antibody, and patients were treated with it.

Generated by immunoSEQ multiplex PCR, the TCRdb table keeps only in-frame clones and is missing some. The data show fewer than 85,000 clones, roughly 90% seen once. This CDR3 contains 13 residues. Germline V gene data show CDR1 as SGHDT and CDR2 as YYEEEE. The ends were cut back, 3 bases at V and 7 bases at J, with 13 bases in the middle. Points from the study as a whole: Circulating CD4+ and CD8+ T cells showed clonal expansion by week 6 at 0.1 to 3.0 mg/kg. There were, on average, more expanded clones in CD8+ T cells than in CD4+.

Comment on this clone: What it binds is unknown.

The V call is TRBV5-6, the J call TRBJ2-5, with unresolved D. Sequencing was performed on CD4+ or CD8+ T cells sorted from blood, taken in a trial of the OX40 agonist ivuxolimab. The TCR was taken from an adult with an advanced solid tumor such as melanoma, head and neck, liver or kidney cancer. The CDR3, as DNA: TGTGCCAGCAGCTCCGGTACTATGGGGACCCAGTACTTC. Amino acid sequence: CASSSGTMGTQYF.